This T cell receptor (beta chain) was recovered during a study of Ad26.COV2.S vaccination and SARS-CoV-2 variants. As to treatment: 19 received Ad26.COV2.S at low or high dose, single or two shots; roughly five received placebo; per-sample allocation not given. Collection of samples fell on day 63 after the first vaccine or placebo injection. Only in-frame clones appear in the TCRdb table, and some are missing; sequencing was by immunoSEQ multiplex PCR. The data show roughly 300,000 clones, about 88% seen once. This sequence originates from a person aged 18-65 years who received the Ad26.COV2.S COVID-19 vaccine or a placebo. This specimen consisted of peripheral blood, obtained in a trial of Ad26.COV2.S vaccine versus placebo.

CDR3 residues: CASSLRGDSGLGSSYNSPLHF. In DNA form, the CDR3 reads TGTGCCAGCAGCTTAAGGGGGGACAGCGGACTTGGGAGTTCCTATAATTCACCCCTCCACTTT. The chain carries TRBV7-3 and TRBJ1-6; TRBD1 matches 7 bases. Germline CDR1 SGHTA, CDR2 FQGTGA. V lost 1 base to trimming and J lost 1 base; unmatched junction nucleotides: 16. The CDR3 has 21 amino acids.